The source of this T cell receptor (beta chain) is a study of T-cell reconstitution after alpha-beta-depleted transplantation in children. Study outcomes and limitations: Surviving thymic progenitors and recipient T cells were the source of high TCRbeta diversity at day 60 in some patients. T-cell counts and diversity at one year post-transplant came mainly from newly produced T cells.

Unique molecular identifiers were used to barcode this TCRbeta library. TCRdb processed the PCR reads anew with MiXCR; each CDR3 protein has one entry. The table has around 800,000 distinct CDR3 sequences, around 15% seen once. This clonotype was counted a few times. Its matching antigen is unknown. V shed 7 bases, J shed 3 bases, and the junction held 3 bases outside the gene matches. The CDR3 has 11 amino acids. Germline V gene sequence: CDR1 SQVTM, CDR2 ANQGSEA. This receptor was taken from a male patient aged 10-17 years who had a stem cell transplant for acute lymphoblastic leukemia, so the T cells may come from the graft donor. The sequencing used PBMCs, mostly from graft donor cells, collected 360 days after TCRalphabeta/CD19-depleted stem cell transplant. The chain is built from TRBV29-1 and TRBJ2-7; 7 positions match TRBD1. The CDR3 DNA is TGCAGCGAGCGACAGGGCTACGAGCAGTACTTC. Residues: CSERQGYEQYF.